Given below is one TCR beta chain in context. This sample is part of a study of cytomegalovirus exposure and HLA in healthy donors. Vbeta (60) and Jbeta (13) primers were used in the PCR. Some clones are missing from TCRdb's copy, which holds only in-frame ones; the method was immunoSEQ multiplex PCR. The data contain 75,000 to 100,000 clones, 60% to 80% of them singletons. CDR3 length: 13 amino acids. The germline CDR1 and CDR2 sequences are SGHDN and FVKESK. The V end lost 4 bases, the J end lost 0 bases, and 6 bases lay between the germline ends. V usage is TRBV14 and J usage is TRBJ1-1; D call uncertain. The clonotype was recovered from a man in his forties or fifties in good health and CMV-seronegative. Sequenced sample: PBMCs. The CDR3 loop is CASSPSMNTEAFF. Written as DNA, the CDR3 is TGTGCCAGCAGCCCGAGTATGAACACTGAAGCTTTCTTT.